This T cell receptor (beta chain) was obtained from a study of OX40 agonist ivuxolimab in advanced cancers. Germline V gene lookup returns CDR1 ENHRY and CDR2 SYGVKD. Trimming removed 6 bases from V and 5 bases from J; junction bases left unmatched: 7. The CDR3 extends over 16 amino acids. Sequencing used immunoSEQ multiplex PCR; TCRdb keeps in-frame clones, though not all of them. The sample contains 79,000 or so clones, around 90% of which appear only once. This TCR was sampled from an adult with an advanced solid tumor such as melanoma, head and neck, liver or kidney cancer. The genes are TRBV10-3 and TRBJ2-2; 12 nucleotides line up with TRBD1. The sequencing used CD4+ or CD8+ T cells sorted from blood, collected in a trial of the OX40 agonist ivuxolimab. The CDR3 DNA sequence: TGTGCCATCAGCGCGGGACAGGGGGCAGTTACCGGGGAGCTGTTTTTT. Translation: CAISAGQGAVTGELFF.